This record covers a single T cell receptor (beta chain). Antigen unknown. Splitting of each subset's genomic DNA was done evenly across several immunoSEQ plates. The method was immunoSEQ multiplex PCR; TCRdb's version includes in-frame clones alone and lacks a portion of them. Counted here are around 560,000 clones, around 95% occurring once; the ten biggest clones make up about 0.11%. These data belong to a study of shared clonotypes between healthy human individuals. Study-wide points: What naive subsets generally showed was a larger estimated richness than memory subsets showed. Sequencing depth was a factor that was expected to affect clonotype sharing among donors.

The length of the CDR3 is 14 residues. Germline V gene data show CDR1 as SGHVS and CDR2 as FNYEAQ. The germline V and J ends were trimmed by 0 bases and 10 bases, with 14 bases remaining between them. The naive CD8 subset, CD45RO-negative cells positively selected for CCR7, excluded terminally differentiated effector memory CD45RA+ cells. Sequencing was carried out using naive CD8+ T cells sorted from blood. J is TRBJ2-3 and V is TRBV7-6; perhaps TRBD2 as D (5 bases). The TCR comes from a woman aged 25 to 39 in good health. CDR3 amino acids: CASSLARTEAAQYF. The CDR3 DNA follows: TGTGCCAGCAGCTTAGCGAGGACGGAGGCAGCGCAGTATTTT. The full variable domain, in which reference TRBV7-6 and TRBJ2-3 provide the parts outside the CDR3, is GAGVSQSPRYKVTKRGQDVALRCDPISGHVSLYWYRQALGQGPEFLTYFNYEAQQDKSGLPNDRFSAERPEGSISTLTIQRTEQRDSAMYRCASSLARTEAAQYFGPGTRLTVL.